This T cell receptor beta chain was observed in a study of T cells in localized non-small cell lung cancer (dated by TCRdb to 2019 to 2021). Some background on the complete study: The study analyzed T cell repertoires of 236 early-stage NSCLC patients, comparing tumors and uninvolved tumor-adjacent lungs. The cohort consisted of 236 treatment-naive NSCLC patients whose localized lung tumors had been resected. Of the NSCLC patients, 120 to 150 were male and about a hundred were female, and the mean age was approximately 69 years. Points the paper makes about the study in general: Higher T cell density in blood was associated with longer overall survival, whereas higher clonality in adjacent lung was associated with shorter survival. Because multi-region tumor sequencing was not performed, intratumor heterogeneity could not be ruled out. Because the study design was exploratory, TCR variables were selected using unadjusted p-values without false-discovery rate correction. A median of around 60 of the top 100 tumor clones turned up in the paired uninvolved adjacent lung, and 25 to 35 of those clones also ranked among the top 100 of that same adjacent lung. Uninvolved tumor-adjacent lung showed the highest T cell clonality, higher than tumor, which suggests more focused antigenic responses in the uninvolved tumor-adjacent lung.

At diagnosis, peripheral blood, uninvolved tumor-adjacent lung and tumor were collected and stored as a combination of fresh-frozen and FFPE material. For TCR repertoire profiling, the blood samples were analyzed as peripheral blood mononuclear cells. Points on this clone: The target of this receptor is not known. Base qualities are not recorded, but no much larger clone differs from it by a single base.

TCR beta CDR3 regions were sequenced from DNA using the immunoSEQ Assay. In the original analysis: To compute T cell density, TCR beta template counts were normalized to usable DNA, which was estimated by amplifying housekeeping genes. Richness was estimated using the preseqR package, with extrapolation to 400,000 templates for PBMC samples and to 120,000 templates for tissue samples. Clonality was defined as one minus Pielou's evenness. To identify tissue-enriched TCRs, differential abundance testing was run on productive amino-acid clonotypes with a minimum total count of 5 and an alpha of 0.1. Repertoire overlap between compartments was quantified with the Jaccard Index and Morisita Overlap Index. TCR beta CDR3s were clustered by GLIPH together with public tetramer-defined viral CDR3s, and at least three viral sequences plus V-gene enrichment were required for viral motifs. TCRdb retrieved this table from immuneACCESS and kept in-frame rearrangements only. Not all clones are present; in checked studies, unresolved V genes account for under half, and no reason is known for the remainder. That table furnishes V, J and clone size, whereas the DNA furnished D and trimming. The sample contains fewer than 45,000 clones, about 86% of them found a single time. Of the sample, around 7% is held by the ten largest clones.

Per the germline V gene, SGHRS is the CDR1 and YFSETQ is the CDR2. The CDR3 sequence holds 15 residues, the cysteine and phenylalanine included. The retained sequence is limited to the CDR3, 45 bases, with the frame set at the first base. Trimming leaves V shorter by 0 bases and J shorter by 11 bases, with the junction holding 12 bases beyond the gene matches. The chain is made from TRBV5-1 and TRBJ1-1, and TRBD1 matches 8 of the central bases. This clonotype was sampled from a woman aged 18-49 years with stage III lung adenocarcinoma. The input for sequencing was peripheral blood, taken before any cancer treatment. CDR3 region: CASSLGLGQGEFAFF. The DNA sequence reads TGCGCCAGCAGCTTGGGACTTGGACAGGGAGAGTTTGCTTTCTTT.